One sample yielded the 12 T cell receptor beta chains listed below, sequenced in a study of CD8 T cells in ankylosing spondylitis. One entry per CDR3 protein, called by TCRdb with MiXCR from the 5' RACE reads. This sample has roughly 86,000 distinct CDR3 sequences, with about 9.1% found just once. The sample consisted of blood, either unsorted or a sorted T cell fraction (not recorded which). Every receptor here comes from a male donor with ankylosing spondylitis or in good health (not recorded which).

In this sample, this clonotype turned up a few times. The chain carries TRBV27 and TRBJ1-6; possibly TRBD1 for D (5 bases). CDR1 is MNHEY, CDR2 SMNVEV, per germline (reference sequence). V gave up 6 bases and J gave up 6 bases, with 15 bases separating them. The CDR3 has 15 amino acids. The CDR3 nucleotides read TGTGCCAGCAGCCGTTCGGGGGAAGGTAATTCACCCCTCCACTTT. Translated: CASSRSGEGNSPLHF.

This clonotype was detected ten times or more. The chain couples TRBV6-5 to TRBJ2-5; 7 bases agree with TRBD1. V was clipped by 0 bases and J by 4 bases; unmatched bases: 8. CDR3 length: 16 residues. Germline values: CDR1 MNHEY, CDR2 SVGAGI. CDR3 in amino acids: CASSYSTGTGGETQYF. Written as DNA, the CDR3 is TGTGCCAGCAGTTACTCGACAGGGACGGGTGGAGAGACCCAGTACTTC.

This clonotype came up many times. This chain connects TRBV28 to TRBJ2-2; D gene uncertain. The CDR3 loop spans 15 amino acids. Germline CDR1 and CDR2: MDHEN and SYDVKM. V was clipped by 6 bases and J by 2 bases, with 13 bases between them. The CDR3 DNA follows: TGTGCCAGCAGGGCTGACCGCCTAAACACCGGGGAGCTGTTTTTT. Translated, it gives CASRADRLNTGELFF.

This clonotype showed up many times. The CDR3 loop reads CSATGTVNTGELFF. The CDR3, as DNA: TGCAGTGCAACCGGGACTGTGAACACCGGGGAGCTGTTTTTT. The chain carries TRBV20-1 and TRBJ2-2; D is perhaps TRBD2 (6 bases). The V gene's germline CDR1 is DFQATT and CDR2 SNEGSKA (reference sequence). The CDR3 runs 14 residues. V lost 6 bases and J 1 base, leaving 12 bases between the germline ends.

This clonotype was observed at least ten times. The chain uses TRBV10-3 and TRBJ1-2; D call uncertain. V was pared by 3 bases and J by 0 bases, with 11 bases between. Germline values: CDR1 ENHRY, CDR2 SYGVKD. The CDR3 is made up of 15 amino acids. The CDR3 protein is CAISDSGEANYGYTF. CDR3 nucleotides: TGTGCCATCAGTGATAGTGGAGAAGCTAACTATGGCTACACCTTC.

This clonotype was counted ten times or more. This chain uses TRBV12-3 or TRBV12-4 with TRBJ1-2; TRBD1 agrees at 8 bases. With 5 bases clipped from V and 3 bases from J, the junction kept 2 bases outside the gene matches. This CDR3 spans 13 amino acids. The CDR3 DNA is TGTGCCAGCAGTCCGGACAGGGACTATGGCTACACCTTC. Amino acids: CASSPDRDYGYTF.

There are many counts of this clonotype. The rearrangement links TRBV27 to TRBJ2-1; no definite D call. V was clipped by 9 bases and J by 4 bases, with 19 bases between them. In germline, CDR1 is MNHEY, CDR2 SMNVEV (reference sequence). CDR3 size: 15 residues. The chain's CDR3 is CASELAGPLYNEQFF. The CDR3 bases are TGTGCCAGTGAACTTGCCGGCCCACTGTACAATGAGCAGTTCTTC.

At least ten counts were recorded for this clonotype. The gene calls are TRBV2 and TRBJ1-1, with D unclear. CDR1 and CDR2 from the germline V gene are SNHLY and FYNNEI. V was cut by 5 bases and J by 3 bases, with 7 bases left in between. The CDR3 is made up of 12 amino acids. The CDR3 DNA reads as TGTGCCAGCAGTATGCTAGACACTGAAGCTTTCTTT. As protein: CASSMLDTEAFF.

This clonotype has ten or more counts. The chain links TRBV14 to TRBJ2-7; D unresolved. Germline lookup yields CDR1 SGHDN and CDR2 FVKESK. The CDR3 totals 15 residues. Trimming took 1 base from V and 3 from J, leaving 13 bases between them. Here the CDR3 reads CASSQVQNSYYEQYF. In nucleotides, the CDR3 is TGTGCCAGCAGCCAAGTTCAGAATTCTTACTACGAGCAGTACTTC.

As to this clonotype: A read error is possible here, since a much larger clone lies one base away. The gene calls are TRBV7-2 and TRBJ2-3; the match to TRBD2 covers 8 bases. Germline CDR1 and CDR2: SGHTA and FQGNSA. Losses at the gene ends were 4 bases for V and 2 bases for J; bases not matched to a gene: 8. This CDR3 has 16 residues. DNA for the CDR3: TGTGCCAGCAGCTCGGGGGGGAGCACGTTCACAGATACGCAGTATTTT. It translates to CASSSGGSTFTDTQYF.

A few counts support this clonotype. This chain joins TRBV20-1 and TRBJ2-7; 9 bases map to TRBD1. J gave up 3 bases and V 6 bases, and 9 bases lay outside the gene matches. In germline, CDR1 is DFQATT, CDR2 SNEGSKA (reference sequence). The CDR3 runs to 14 residues. In nucleotides, the CDR3 is TGCAGTGCAACCAGGACAGGGGCTTACTACGAGCAGTACTTC. Its protein product is CSATRTGAYYEQYF.

Ten or more counts support this clonotype. V gene TRBV6-4 combines with J gene TRBJ1-6; D uncertain. The CDR3 is made up of 15 amino acids. V was shortened by 1 base and J by 0 bases, with 4 bases between the two germline ends. Germline V gene sequence: CDR1 MRHNA, CDR2 SNTAGT. The CDR3 region is CASSDYSSYNSPLHF. The CDR3 DNA reads TGTGCCAGCAGTGACTACAGCTCCTATAATTCACCCCTCCACTTT.